Following are 16 T cell receptor beta chains from one sample sequenced in a study of CD8+CD57+ T cells in acquired aplastic anemia. Profiling that covered TCR beta VDJ and CDR3 relied on genomic DNA as its template. TCRdb reprocessed the reads via MiXCR and lists one record per CDR3 protein. Of some 180,000 distinct CDR3 sequences listed, approximately 45% are singletons. The material sequenced was sorted CD4+, CD8+, or CD8+CD57+ T cells (not recorded which) from PBMCs. These receptors originate from a human donor in good health.

The chain combines TRBV29-1 with TRBJ2-3; D is perhaps TRBD1 (5 bases). This CDR3 region has 13 residues. The germline V and J ends were trimmed by 3 bases and 6 bases, with 13 bases remaining between them. Germline CDR1 SQVTM, CDR2 ANQGSEA. Here the CDR3 reads CSVDEQVLDTQYF. The CDR3 DNA reads TGCAGCGTTGACGAACAGGTTTTGGATACGCAGTATTTT.

On this clonotype: No conserved phenylalanine or tryptophan ends this CDR3, so it is likely a read error. The CDR3 sequence is CASSLERGQETQYS. The DNA of the CDR3 is TGCGCCAGCAGCTTGGAGAGGGGGCAAGAGACCCAGTACTCC. The rearrangement links TRBV5-1 to TRBJ2-5, with TRBD1 as a possible D gene (6 bases). The V and J ends lost 0 bases and 2 bases respectively, with 8 bases between them. The CDR3 has 14 residues. Germline CDR1 and CDR2: SGHRS and YFSETQ.

The J gene is TRBJ2-7, the V gene TRBV12-3 or TRBV12-4; D is unresolved. V was clipped by 8 bases and J by 2 bases, with 13 bases between them. The CDR3 is 13 amino acids. DNA of the CDR3: TGTGCCAGCGCTCCTTCATCTACCTACGAGCAGTACTTC. Protein sequence: CASAPSSTYEQYF.

This chain joins TRBV10-3 and TRBJ2-7, with 11 bases that match TRBD2. CDR3 size: 15 residues. After removal of 2 bases from V and 5 bases from J, the junction contained 5 bases not matched to a gene. Germline assignment: CDR1 ENHRY and CDR2 SYGVKD. The chain's CDR3 is CAISEEGTSGDEQYV. The CDR3 nucleotides are TGTGCCATCAGTGAGGAGGGGACTAGCGGTGACGAGCAGTACGTC.

V is TRBV24-1 and J is TRBJ2-1; perhaps TRBD2 as D (5 bases). In germline, CDR1 is KGHDR, CDR2 SFDVKD. This CDR3 spans 15 amino acids. V was trimmed by 7 bases and J by 2 bases, leaving 14 bases between them. For the CDR3, the DNA is TGTGCCACCAGCCGTGGGGTGGGAGCCTACAATGAGCAGTTCTTC. This gives the protein CATSRGVGAYNEQFF.

V and J are TRBV19 and TRBJ1-5; D possibly corresponds to TRBD1 (6 bases). The CDR3 length is 14 residues. Germline V gene sequence: CDR1 LNHDA, CDR2 SQIVND (reference sequence). The V gene lost 5 bases and the J gene lost 11 bases, with 19 bases spanning the gap. CDR3 sequence reads: CASSLWGDNVAQHF. The CDR3 coding sequence is TGTGCCAGTAGTCTGTGGGGGGACAATGTGGCCCAGCATTTT.

This clonotype was recorded at least ten times. The chain has TRBV29-1 and TRBJ2-7, with D perhaps TRBD1 or TRBD2 (6 bases each). Germline V gives CDR1 SQVTM, CDR2 ANQGSEA. CDR3 length: 13 amino acids. Trimming pared 7 bases from V and 6 bases from J, leaving 19 bases between. The CDR3 bases are TGCAGCGCGGGGACACCCGGAGGGTCCGAGCAGTACTTC. Protein: CSAGTPGGSEQYF.

The rearrangement joins TRBV29-1 to TRBJ2-7, with D maybe TRBD2 (7 bases). From germline, CDR1 is SQVTM and CDR2 ANQGSEA. The CDR3 is 14 amino acids. Trimming took 1 base from V and 7 from J, leaving 17 bases between them. This chain's CDR3 is CSVEVYRGGGEQYF. The DNA for the CDR3 is TGCAGCGTTGAAGTGTATAGGGGGGGGGGAGAGCAGTACTTC.

The chain has TRBV20-1 and TRBJ1-2; D uncertain. Trimming removed 2 bases at V and 8 bases at J, with 12 bases between. The germline V gene has CDR1 DFQATT and CDR2 SNEGSKA (reference sequence). The CDR3 consists of 12 residues. DNA of the CDR3: TGCAGTGCTAGACGGCAGATGGAAGGCTACACCTTC. The encoded protein is CSARRQMEGYTF.

This clonotype was seen ten or more times. This chain uses TRBV11-2 with TRBJ1-1, with a possible D match to TRBD1 (6 bases). The germline gives CDR1 SGHAT, CDR2 FQNNGV. This CDR3 is built from 14 residues. V gave up 1 base and J gave up 5 bases, with 11 bases separating them. The CDR3: CASSLGQVTTEAFF. The CDR3 DNA reads as TGTGCCAGCAGCTTAGGACAGGTTACGACTGAAGCTTTCTTT.

The chain uses TRBV10-3 and TRBJ1-4; 8 bases are a match to TRBD1. V shed 2 bases, J shed 7 bases, and the junction held 6 bases outside the gene matches. The V gene's germline CDR1 is ENHRY and CDR2 SYGVKD. The CDR3 loop spans 15 amino acids. The CDR3 DNA reads TGTGCCATCAGTGAGAGTGGCAGGGGGCTTGAAAAACTGTTTTTT. Its protein product is CAISESGRGLEKLFF.

V usage is TRBV3-1 and J usage is TRBJ1-1; perhaps TRBD1 as D (6 bases). The CDR3 has 13 residues. V gave up 7 bases and J gave up 6 bases, with 15 bases separating them. Per germline, CDR1 LGHDT and CDR2 YNNKEL (reference sequence). The chain's CDR3 is CASTRLQGSEAFF. For the CDR3, the DNA is TGTGCCAGCACAAGATTGCAGGGGTCTGAAGCTTTCTTT.

This clonotype has only a few counts. This sequence may be a read error, since a much larger clone differs from it by one base. The chain joins TRBV20-1 to TRBJ2-5, with unresolved D. Germline V gives CDR1 DFQATT, CDR2 SNEGSKA (reference sequence). The CDR3 consists of 13 residues. In nucleotides, the CDR3 is TGCAGTGCTAGCGGCGGAGTCCAAGAGGCCCAGTACTTC. Its protein is CSASGGVQEAQYF.

This clonotype was detected ten times or more. V usage is TRBV12-3 or TRBV12-4 and J usage is TRBJ2-2, with D perhaps TRBD2 (6 bases). The CDR3 is made up of 15 amino acids. The V end lost 5 bases, the J end lost 4 bases, and 14 bases lay between the germline ends. The CDR3 DNA follows: TGTGCCAGCAGTCCCGCGGGACGGATCACCGGGGAGCTGTTTTTT. It translates to CASSPAGRITGELFF.

The rearrangement uses TRBV10-3 and TRBJ2-7; 10 nucleotides match TRBD1. The J segment lost 6 bases and the V segment lost 11 bases, leaving 10 bases of the junction unmatched. CDR3 length equals 13 residues. From germline, CDR1 is ENHRY and CDR2 SYGVKD. This chain's CDR3 is CASKDRGGGEQYF. The DNA of the CDR3 is TGTGCCTCCAAGGACAGGGGGGGGGGCGAGCAGTACTTC.

This chain connects TRBV9 to TRBJ2-3; 12 nucleotides agree with TRBD2. The CDR3 consists of 17 residues. CDR1 is SGDLS, CDR2 YYNGEE, per germline. With V trimmed by 4 bases and J by 5 bases, 11 bases remained unmatched. The CDR3, as DNA: TGTGCCAGCAGCCGTAAGTCGACTAGCGGGGGAATAGATACGCAGTATTTT. This translates into CASSRKSTSGGIDTQYF.